This T cell receptor (beta chain) was identified during a study of cytotoxic CD8 clonotypes in ibrutinib-treated CLL. The assay was immunoSEQ multiplex PCR, and TCRdb's table has in-frame clones only and misses some. Seen here are approximately 350,000 clones, under 70% observed once, and the top ten hold around 6.6%. This clone was recorded only once. The germline V gene has CDR1 SQVTM and CDR2 ANQGSEA. V lost 3 bases and J lost 2; bases outside the gene matches: 11. This CDR3 has 17 residues. Source: PBMCs, taken after 36 months of ibrutinib treatment. The origin of this receptor is a human donor with chronic lymphocytic leukemia. The chain couples TRBV29-1 to TRBJ2-3; 10 bases are shared with TRBD2. CDR3 sequence: CSVEWVGLARDTDTQYF. CDR3 DNA sequence: TGCAGCGTTGAGTGGGTGGGACTAGCGAGGGACACAGATACGCAGTATTTT.